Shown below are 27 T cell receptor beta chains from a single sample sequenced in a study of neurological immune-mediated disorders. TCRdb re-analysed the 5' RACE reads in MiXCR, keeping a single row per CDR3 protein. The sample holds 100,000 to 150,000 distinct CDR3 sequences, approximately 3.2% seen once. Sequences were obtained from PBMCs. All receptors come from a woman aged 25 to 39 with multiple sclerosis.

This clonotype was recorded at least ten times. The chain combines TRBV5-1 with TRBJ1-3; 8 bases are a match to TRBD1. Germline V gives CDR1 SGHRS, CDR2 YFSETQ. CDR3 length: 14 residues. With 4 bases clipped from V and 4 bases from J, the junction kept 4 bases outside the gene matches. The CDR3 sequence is CASSPGGTGNTIYF. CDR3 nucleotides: TGCGCCAGCAGCCCAGGGGGCACGGGAAACACCATATATTTT. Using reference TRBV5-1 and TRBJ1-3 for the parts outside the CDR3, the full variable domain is KAGVTQTPRYLIKTRGQQVTLSCSPISGHRSVSWYQQTPGQGLQFLFEYFSETQRNKGNFPGRFSGRQFSNSRSEMNVSTLELGDSALYLCASSPGGTGNTIYFGEGSWLTVV.

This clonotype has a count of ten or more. CDR3 bases: TGTGCCAGCAGCGTAGTTGCGGTGAGAGAGAACACTGAAGCTTTCTTT. It encodes CASSVVAVRENTEAFF. The rearrangement links TRBV9 to TRBJ1-1; D is unresolved. The V gene's germline CDR1 is SGDLS and CDR2 YYNGEE. This CDR3 region has 16 residues. V shed 0 bases and J shed 1 base, with 13 bases lying between them. Using reference TRBV9 and TRBJ1-1 for the parts outside the CDR3, the full variable domain is DSGVTQTPKHLITATGQRVTLRCSPRSGDLSVYWYQQSLDQGLQFLIQYYNGEERAKGNILERFSAQQFPDLHSELNLSSLELGDSALYFCASSVVAVRENTEAFFGQGTRLTVV.

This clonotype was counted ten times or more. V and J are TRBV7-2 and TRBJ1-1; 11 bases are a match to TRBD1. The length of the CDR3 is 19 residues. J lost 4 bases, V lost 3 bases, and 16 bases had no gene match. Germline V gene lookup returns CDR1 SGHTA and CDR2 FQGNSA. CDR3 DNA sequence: TGTGCCAGCAGCTTTTACCGGGACAGGGGGACTGAGCGCGGCACTGAAGCTTTCTTT. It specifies CASSFYRDRGTERGTEAFF. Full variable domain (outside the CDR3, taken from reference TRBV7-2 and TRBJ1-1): GAGVSQSPSNKVTEKGKDVELRCDPISGHTALYWYRQSLGQGLEFLIYFQGNSAPDKSGLPSDRFSAERTGGSVSTLTIQRTQQEDSAVYLCASSFYRDRGTERGTEAFFGQGTRLTVV.

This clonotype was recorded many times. CDR3 sequence: CSVARNTEAFF. CDR3 bases: TGCAGCGTTGCCCGAAACACTGAAGCTTTCTTT. The chain couples TRBV29-1 to TRBJ1-1; D gene uncertain. The CDR3 is 11 residues long. Germline V lookup: CDR1 SQVTM, CDR2 ANQGSEA. Trimming stripped 4 bases from V and 2 bases from J, with 5 bases between. Full variable domain (outside the CDR3, taken from reference TRBV29-1 and TRBJ1-1): SAVISQKPSRDICQRGTSLTIQCQVDSQVTMMFWYRQQPGQSLTLIATANQGSEATYESGFVIDKFPISRPNLTFSTLTVSNMSPEDSSIYLCSVARNTEAFFGQGTRLTVV.

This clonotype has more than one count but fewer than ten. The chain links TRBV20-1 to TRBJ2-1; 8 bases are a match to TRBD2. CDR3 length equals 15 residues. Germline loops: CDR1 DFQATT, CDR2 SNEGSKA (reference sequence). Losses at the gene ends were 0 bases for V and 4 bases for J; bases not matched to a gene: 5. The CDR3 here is CSARDAGGPYNEQFF. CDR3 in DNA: TGCAGTGCTAGAGATGCGGGGGGCCCTTACAATGAGCAGTTCTTC.

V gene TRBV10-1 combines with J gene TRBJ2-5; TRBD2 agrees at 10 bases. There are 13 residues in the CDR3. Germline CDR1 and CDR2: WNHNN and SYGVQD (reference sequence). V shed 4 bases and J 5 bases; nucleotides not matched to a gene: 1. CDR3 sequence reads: CASSVLAGETQYF. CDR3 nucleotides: TGCGCCAGCAGTGTACTAGCGGGGGAGACCCAGTACTTC.

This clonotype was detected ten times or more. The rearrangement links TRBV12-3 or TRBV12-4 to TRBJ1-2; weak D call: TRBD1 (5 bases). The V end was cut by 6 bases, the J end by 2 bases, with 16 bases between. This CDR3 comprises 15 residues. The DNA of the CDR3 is TGTGCCAGCAGCGGGGGAGGAGTCGGAAACTATGGCTACACCTTC. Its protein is CASSGGGVGNYGYTF.

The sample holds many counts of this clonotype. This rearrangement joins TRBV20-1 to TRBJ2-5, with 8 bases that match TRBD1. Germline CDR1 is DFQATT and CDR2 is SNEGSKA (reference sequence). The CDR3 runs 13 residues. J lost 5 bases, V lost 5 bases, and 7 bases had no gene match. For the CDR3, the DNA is TGCAGTGCTTTAACAGGGGGTCGGGAGACCCAGTACTTC. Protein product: CSALTGGRETQYF.

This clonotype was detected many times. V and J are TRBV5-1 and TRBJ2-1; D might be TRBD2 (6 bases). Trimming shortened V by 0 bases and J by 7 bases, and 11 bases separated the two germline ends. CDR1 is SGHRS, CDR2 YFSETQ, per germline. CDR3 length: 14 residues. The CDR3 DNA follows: TGCGCCAGCAGCTTGGGACGGGAGCATAATGAGCAGTTCTTC. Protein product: CASSLGREHNEQFF.

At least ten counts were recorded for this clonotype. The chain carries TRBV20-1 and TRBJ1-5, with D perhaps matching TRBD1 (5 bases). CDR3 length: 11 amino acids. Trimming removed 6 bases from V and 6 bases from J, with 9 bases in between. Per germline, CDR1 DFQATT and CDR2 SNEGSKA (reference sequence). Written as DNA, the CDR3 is TGCAGTGCCGGGACGGTTCAGCCCCAGCATTTT. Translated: CSAGTVQPQHF.

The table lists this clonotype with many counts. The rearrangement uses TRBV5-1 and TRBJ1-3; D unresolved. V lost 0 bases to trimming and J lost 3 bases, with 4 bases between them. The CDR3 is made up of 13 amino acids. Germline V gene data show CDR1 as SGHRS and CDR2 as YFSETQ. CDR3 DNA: TGCGCCAGCAGCTTGGAGTTTGGAAACACCATATATTTT. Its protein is CASSLEFGNTIYF.

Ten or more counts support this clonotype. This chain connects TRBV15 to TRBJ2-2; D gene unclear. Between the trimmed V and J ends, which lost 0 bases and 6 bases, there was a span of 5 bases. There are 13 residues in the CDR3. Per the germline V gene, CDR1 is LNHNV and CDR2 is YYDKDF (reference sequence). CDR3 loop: CATSRDKAGELFF. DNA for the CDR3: TGTGCCACCAGCAGAGATAAGGCCGGGGAGCTGTTTTTT.

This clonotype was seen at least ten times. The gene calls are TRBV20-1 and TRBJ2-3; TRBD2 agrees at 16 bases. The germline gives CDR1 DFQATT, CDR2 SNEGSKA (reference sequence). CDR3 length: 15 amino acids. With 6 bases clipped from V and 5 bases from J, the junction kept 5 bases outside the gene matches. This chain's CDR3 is CSASGTSGGGDTQYF. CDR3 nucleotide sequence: TGCAGTGCGTCCGGGACTAGCGGGGGGGGAGATACGCAGTATTTT.

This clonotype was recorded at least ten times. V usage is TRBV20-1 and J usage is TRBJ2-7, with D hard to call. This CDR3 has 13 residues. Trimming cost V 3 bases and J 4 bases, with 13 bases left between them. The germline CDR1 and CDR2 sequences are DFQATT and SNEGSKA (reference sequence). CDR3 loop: CSASPHISYEQYF. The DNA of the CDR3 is TGCAGTGCTAGCCCACATATTTCGTACGAGCAGTACTTC.

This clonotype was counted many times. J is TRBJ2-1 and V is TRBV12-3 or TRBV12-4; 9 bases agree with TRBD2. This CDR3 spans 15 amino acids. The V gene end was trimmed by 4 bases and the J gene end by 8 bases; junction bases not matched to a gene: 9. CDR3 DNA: TGTGCCAGCAGTTATACCGGGACTAGCATCCATGAGCAGTTCTTC. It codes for CASSYTGTSIHEQFF.

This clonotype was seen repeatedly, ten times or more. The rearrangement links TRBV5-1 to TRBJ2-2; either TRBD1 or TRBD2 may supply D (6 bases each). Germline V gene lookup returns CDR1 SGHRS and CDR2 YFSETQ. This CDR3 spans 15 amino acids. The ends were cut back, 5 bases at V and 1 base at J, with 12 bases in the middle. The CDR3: CASREGVMNTGELFF. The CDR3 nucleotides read TGCGCCAGCAGGGAGGGGGTGATGAACACCGGGGAGCTGTTTTTT.

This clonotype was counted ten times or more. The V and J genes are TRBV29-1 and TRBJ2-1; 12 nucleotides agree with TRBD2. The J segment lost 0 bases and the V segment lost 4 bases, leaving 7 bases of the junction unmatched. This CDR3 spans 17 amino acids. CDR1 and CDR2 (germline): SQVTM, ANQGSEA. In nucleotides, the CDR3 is TGCAGCGTTGGAGGACTAGCGGGACTCAACTCCTACAATGAGCAGTTCTTC. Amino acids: CSVGGLAGLNSYNEQFF.

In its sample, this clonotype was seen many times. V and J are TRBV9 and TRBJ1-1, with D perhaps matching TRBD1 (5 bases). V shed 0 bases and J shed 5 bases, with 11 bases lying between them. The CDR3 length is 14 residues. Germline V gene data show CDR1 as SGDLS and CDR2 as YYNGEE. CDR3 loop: CASSVGAGRTEAFF. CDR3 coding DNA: TGTGCCAGCAGCGTAGGAGCAGGGAGGACTGAAGCTTTCTTT.

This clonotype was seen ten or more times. The CDR3 is CASSLGDQPQHF. The CDR3 bases are TGTGCCAGCAGCTTAGGCGATCAGCCCCAGCATTTT. The rearrangement uses TRBV7-2 and TRBJ1-5, with D unresolved. Germline CDR1 is SGHTA and CDR2 is FQGNSA. Trimming took 1 base from V and 5 from J, leaving 3 bases between them. CDR3 length equals 12 residues. Full variable domain (outside the CDR3, taken from reference TRBV7-2 and TRBJ1-5): GAGVSQSPSNKVTEKGKDVELRCDPISGHTALYWYRQSLGQGLEFLIYFQGNSAPDKSGLPSDRFSAERTGGSVSTLTIQRTQQEDSAVYLCASSLGDQPQHFGDGTRLSIL.

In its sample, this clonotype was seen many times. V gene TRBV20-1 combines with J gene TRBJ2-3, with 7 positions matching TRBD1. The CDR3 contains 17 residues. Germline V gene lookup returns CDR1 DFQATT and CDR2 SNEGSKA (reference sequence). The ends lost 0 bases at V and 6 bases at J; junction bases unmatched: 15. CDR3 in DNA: TGCAGTGCTAGAGATGGACAGGCAGTCACGTTAGTGGATACGCAGTATTTT. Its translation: CSARDGQAVTLVDTQYF.

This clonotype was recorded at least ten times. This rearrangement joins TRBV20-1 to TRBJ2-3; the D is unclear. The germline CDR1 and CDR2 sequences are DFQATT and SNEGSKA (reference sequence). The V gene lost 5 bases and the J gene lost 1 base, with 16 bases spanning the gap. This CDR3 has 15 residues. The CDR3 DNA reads TGCAGTGCTCCTAAAGGGATCCTGGGCACAGATACGCAGTATTTT. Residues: CSAPKGILGTDTQYF.

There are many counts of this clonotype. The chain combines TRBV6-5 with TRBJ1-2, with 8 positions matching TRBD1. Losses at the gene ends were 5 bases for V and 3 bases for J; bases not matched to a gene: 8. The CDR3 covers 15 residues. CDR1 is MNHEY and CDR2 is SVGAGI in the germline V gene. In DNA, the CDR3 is TGTGCCAGCAGTGATCCAGGGGGCAGAGACTATGGCTACACCTTC. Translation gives CASSDPGGRDYGYTF.

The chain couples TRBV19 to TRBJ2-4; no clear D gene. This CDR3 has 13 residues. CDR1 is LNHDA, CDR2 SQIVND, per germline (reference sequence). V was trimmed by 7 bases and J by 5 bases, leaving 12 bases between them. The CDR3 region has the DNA TGTGCCAGTAAAGCTAATTCGGAAAACATTCAGTACTTC. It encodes CASKANSENIQYF. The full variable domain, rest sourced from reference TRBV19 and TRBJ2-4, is DGGITQSPKYLFRKEGQNVTLSCEQNLNHDAMYWYRQDPGQGLRLIYYSQIVNDFQKGDIAEGYSVSREKKESFPLTVTSAQKNPTAFYLCASKANSENIQYFGAGTRLSVL.

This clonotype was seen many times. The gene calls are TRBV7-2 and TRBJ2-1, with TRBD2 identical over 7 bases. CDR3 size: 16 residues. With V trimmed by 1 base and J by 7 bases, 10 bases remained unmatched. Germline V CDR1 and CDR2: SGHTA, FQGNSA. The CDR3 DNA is TGTGCCAGCAGCTTAGGAGGCGGGAGAGGCGGGAATGAGCAGTTCTTC. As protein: CASSLGGGRGGNEQFF.

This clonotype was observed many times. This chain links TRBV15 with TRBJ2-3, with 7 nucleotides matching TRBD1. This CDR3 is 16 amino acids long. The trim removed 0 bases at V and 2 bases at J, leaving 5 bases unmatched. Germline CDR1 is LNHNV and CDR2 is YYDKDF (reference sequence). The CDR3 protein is CATSRDRQGVTDTQYF. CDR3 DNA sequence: TGTGCCACCAGCAGAGATCGGCAGGGGGTCACAGATACGCAGTATTTT.

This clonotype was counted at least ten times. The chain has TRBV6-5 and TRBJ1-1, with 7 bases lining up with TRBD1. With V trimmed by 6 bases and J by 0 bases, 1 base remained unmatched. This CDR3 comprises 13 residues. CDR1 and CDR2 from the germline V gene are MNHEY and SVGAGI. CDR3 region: CASRGQLNTEAFF. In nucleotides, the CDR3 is TGTGCCAGCAGGGGACAGCTGAACACTGAAGCTTTCTTT.

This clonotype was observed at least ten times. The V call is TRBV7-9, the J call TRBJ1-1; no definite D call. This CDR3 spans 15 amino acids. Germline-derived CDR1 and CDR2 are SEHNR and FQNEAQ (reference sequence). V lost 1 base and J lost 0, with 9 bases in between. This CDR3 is CASSLGPGMNTEAFF. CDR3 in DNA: TGTGCCAGCAGCTTAGGGCCGGGGATGAACACTGAAGCTTTCTTT.